Below, 4 T cell receptor beta chains from the same sample are listed, as sequenced in a study of blood T cell repertoires in COVID-19. Sequencing was performed with immunoSEQ multiplex PCR; in TCRdb, only in-frame clones are kept and a portion is missing. Among fewer than 50,000 clones listed, more than 75% were seen once. The sample taken for sequencing was peripheral blood. The receptors stem from a human donor in a cohort sampled during active COVID-19.

This chain joins TRBV7-8 and TRBJ2-7; TRBD2 agrees at 14 bases. With 5 bases clipped from V and 1 base from J, the junction kept 7 bases outside the gene matches. From germline, CDR1 is SGHVS and CDR2 FQNEAQ. The CDR3 is 17 amino acids. This chain's CDR3 is CASSMGGTSGRSYEQYV. CDR3 nucleotides: TGTGCCAGCAGCATGGGGGGGACTAGCGGGAGATCCTACGAGCAGTACGTC.

The chain employs TRBV12-3 or TRBV12-4 and TRBJ2-1, with D tentatively TRBD2 (5 bases). The germline V and J ends were trimmed by 5 bases and 12 bases, with 17 bases remaining between them. The CDR3 is 13 residues long. Here the CDR3 reads CASSLLVAGGQFF. In DNA, the CDR3 is TGTGCCAGCAGTCTCCTTGTTGCGGGTGGGCAGTTCTTC.

The chain carries TRBV9 and TRBJ2-2; TRBD1 matches 8 bases. J gave up 5 bases and V 4 bases, and 10 bases lay outside the gene matches. Germline V gene data show CDR1 as SGDLS and CDR2 as YYNGEE. The CDR3 is 16 amino acids. The CDR3 protein is CASSPLDRAGTGELFF. CDR3 bases: TGTGCCAGCAGCCCCCTGGACAGGGCGGGGACCGGGGAGCTGTTTTTT.

CDR3 sequence (DNA): TGTGCCAGCAGCCAAGAATTTGGGAGGGCCTCTCTGCCAGATACGCAGTATTTT. Encoded protein: CASSQEFGRASLPDTQYF. The chain links TRBV4-2 to TRBJ2-3; 7 bases are shared with TRBD2. V gave up 0 bases and J gave up 4 bases; unmatched junction bases: 13. The CDR3 totals 18 residues. Germline V gene data show CDR1 as LGHNA and CDR2 as YNFKEQ.